This passage covers 30 T cell receptor beta chains from one sample sequenced in a study of T cells after yellow fever vaccination. TCRdb itself ran the 5' RACE reads through MiXCR, one entry per CDR3 protein. The sample includes 120,000 or so distinct CDR3 sequences, about 16% of them seen just once. Here the sequenced sample was CD8+ T cells sorted from PBMCs, taken 5 days after the yellow fever booster vaccination. These receptors were taken from a man between 18 and 29 years old who received the YFV17D yellow fever vaccine.

The sample holds a few counts of this clonotype. The chain joins TRBV4-1 to TRBJ2-7; TRBD1 is a possible D gene (6 bases). Looked up from germline, CDR1 is MGHRA and CDR2 is YSYEKL. This CDR3 has 14 amino acids. V dropped 0 bases and J dropped 6 bases, with 12 bases sitting between them. CDR3: CASSQDLTGREQYF. For the CDR3, the DNA is TGCGCCAGCAGCCAAGATCTTACAGGGCGCGAGCAGTACTTC.

The CDR3 here is CASSMHGQGEETQYF. CDR3 sequence (DNA): TGTGCCAGCAGTATGCACGGACAGGGCGAAGAGACCCAGTACTTC. J is TRBJ2-5 and V is TRBV12-3 or TRBV12-4; 8 positions match TRBD1. The V gene end was trimmed by 5 bases and the J gene end by 3 bases; junction bases not matched to a gene: 8. The CDR3 has 15 amino acids.

CDR3 protein: CASSLGGPGRIEPQHF. The CDR3 coding sequence is TGTGCCAGCAGCTTGGGGGGCCCGGGACGGATCGAGCCCCAGCATTTT. The rearrangement uses TRBV5-6 and TRBJ1-5; D is possibly TRBD1 (5 bases). V was trimmed by 0 bases and J by 8 bases, leaving 18 bases between them. CDR3 size: 16 residues. CDR1 is SGHDT and CDR2 is YYEEEE in the germline V gene.

The V gene is TRBV12-3 or TRBV12-4, the J gene TRBJ1-6; D might be TRBD1 (6 bases). The CDR3 is 14 amino acids. Between the trimmed V and J ends, which lost 6 bases and 9 bases, there was a span of 15 bases. CDR3 coding DNA: TGTGCCAGCAGCCCGAGGGGGGGGATTTCACCCCTCCACTTT. Protein product: CASSPRGGISPLHF.

This clonotype was detected ten times or more. The V gene is TRBV7-8, the J gene TRBJ2-3; D call uncertain. CDR1 and CDR2 (germline): SGHVS, FQNEAQ. Trimming removed 2 bases from V and 2 bases from J, with 14 bases in between. The CDR3 is 16 amino acids. The CDR3 is CASSLFQNHPTDTQYF. As DNA, the CDR3 is TGTGCCAGCAGCTTATTCCAGAACCACCCCACAGATACGCAGTATTTT.

The chain recombines TRBV7-9 with TRBJ2-7, with D possibly being TRBD1 (5 bases). The CDR3 covers 14 residues. CDR1 SEHNR and CDR2 FQNEAQ come from the germline V gene (reference sequence). V was clipped by 5 bases and J by 5 bases, with 16 bases between them. The CDR3 region is CASSPQGILDEQYF. The DNA of the CDR3 is TGTGCCAGCAGCCCGCAGGGTATTCTCGACGAGCAGTACTTC.

CDR3 loop: CASSQELGWHSGPTDTQYF. The CDR3 DNA follows: TGTGCCAGCAGCCAAGAATTAGGATGGCACAGTGGGCCCACAGATACGCAGTATTTT. The chain is built from TRBV3-1 and TRBJ2-3; no clear D gene. CDR1 is LGHDT, CDR2 YNNKEL, per germline (reference sequence). Deletions cut 0 bases from V and 2 bases from J, with 21 bases between. This CDR3 is built from 19 residues.

This clonotype occurred a few times. This chain connects TRBV7-9 to TRBJ2-3; perhaps TRBD1 as D (6 bases). The CDR3 extends over 15 amino acids. V lost 5 bases to trimming and J lost 0 bases, with 12 bases between them. Germline-derived CDR1 and CDR2 are SEHNR and FQNEAQ (reference sequence). The CDR3 loop is CASSNRDTSTDTQYF. CDR3 bases: TGTGCCAGCAGCAACCGGGACACCAGCACAGATACGCAGTATTTT. Combining the CDR3 with reference TRBV7-9 and TRBJ2-3 gives the whole variable domain DTGVSQNPRHKITKRGQNVTFRCDPISEHNRLYWYRQTLGQGPEFLTYFQNEAQLEKSRLLSDRFSAERPKGSFSTLEIQRTEQGDSAMYLCASSNRDTSTDTQYFGPGTRLTVL.

The chain uses TRBV6-2 or TRBV6-3 and TRBJ1-1, with D hard to call. There are 15 residues in the CDR3. The germline CDR1 and CDR2 sequences are MNHEY and SVGEGT. Between the trimmed V and J ends, which lost 2 bases and 0 bases, there was a span of 10 bases. The CDR3 nucleotides read TGTGCCAGCAGTTACCCCGGCGGTATGAACACTGAAGCTTTCTTT. Its protein product is CASSYPGGMNTEAFF.

This clonotype was observed a few times. The rearrangement links TRBV27 to TRBJ2-7; D not certain. Germline CDR1 is MNHEY and CDR2 is SMNVEV (reference sequence). V lost 3 bases and J 4 bases, leaving 13 bases between the germline ends. CDR3 length: 14 amino acids. The CDR3 is CASSFHPASYEQYF. The CDR3 DNA follows: TGTGCCAGCAGTTTCCATCCAGCCTCGTACGAGCAGTACTTC.

This clonotype has a handful of counts. The chain couples TRBV7-9 to TRBJ1-3; D is undetermined. The CDR3 runs to 17 residues. Germline V gene data show CDR1 as SEHNR and CDR2 as FQNEAQ (reference sequence). V dropped 7 bases and J dropped 0 bases, with 19 bases sitting between them. The CDR3 nucleotides are TGTGCCAGCACCGTCAGAGAAAGCGGTTACTCTGGAAACACCATATATTTT. Encoded protein: CASTVRESGYSGNTIYF.

This clonotype occurred a few times. The rearrangement uses TRBV20-1 and TRBJ2-7, with 10 bases lining up with TRBD1. CDR3 length equals 16 residues. Germline V lookup: CDR1 DFQATT, CDR2 SNEGSKA (reference sequence). V was clipped by 3 bases and J by 4 bases; unmatched bases: 12. This chain's CDR3 is CSARDLTPGQGYEQYV. The CDR3 DNA follows: TGCAGTGCTAGGGACCTGACCCCGGGACAGGGGTACGAGCAGTACGTC.

This clonotype was observed many times. This chain joins TRBV7-6 and TRBJ2-3; TRBD2 matches at 15 bases. The germline V gene has CDR1 SGHVS and CDR2 FNYEAQ. V was clipped by 5 bases and J by 5 bases; unmatched bases: 8. The CDR3 consists of 17 residues. As DNA, the CDR3 is TGTGCCAGCAGCATCTGGACTAGCGGGGGGGGAGGAGATACGCAGTATTTT. Protein sequence: CASSIWTSGGGGDTQYF.

J is TRBJ2-1 and V is TRBV7-2, with 9 positions matching TRBD2. This CDR3 spans 15 amino acids. J lost 13 bases, V lost 6 bases, and 16 bases had no gene match. Per germline, CDR1 SGHTA and CDR2 FQGNSA. CDR3 nucleotides: TGTGCCAGCAGTTTTTCTCCGGGACTAGCAATGGAACAGTTCTTC. It yields the protein CASSFSPGLAMEQFF.

In this sample, this clonotype turned up a few times. V and J are TRBV7-9 and TRBJ1-1; D may be TRBD1 (5 bases). V gave up 4 bases and J gave up 1 base, with 16 bases separating them. CDR1 SEHNR and CDR2 FQNEAQ come from the germline V gene (reference sequence). This CDR3 is built from 16 residues. CDR3 loop: CASSSEPGRTNTEAFF. The CDR3 nucleotides read TGTGCCAGCAGCTCCGAACCGGGACGTACGAACACTGAAGCTTTCTTT.

This clonotype has at least ten counts. This sequence joins TRBV6-1 and TRBJ1-5; 9 bases line up with TRBD1. The V gene end was trimmed by 3 bases and the J gene end by 6 bases; junction bases not matched to a gene: 27. CDR3 length: 22 amino acids. Germline CDR1 reads MNHNS; CDR2 reads SASEGT. The CDR3 loop reads CASSDGEIRDRVVWGDSQPQHF. The DNA of the CDR3 is TGTGCCAGCAGTGATGGAGAAATTCGGGACAGGGTTGTTTGGGGGGACTCTCAGCCCCAGCATTTT.

The rearrangement uses TRBV4-1 and TRBJ2-7; D unresolved. CDR1 and CDR2 from the germline V gene are MGHRA and YSYEKL. The CDR3 has 15 residues. V was trimmed by 5 bases and J by 3 bases, leaving 17 bases between them. CDR3 sequence reads: CASSSGRITDYEQYF. The CDR3 DNA reads TGCGCCAGCAGCTCCGGGCGGATTACGGACTACGAGCAGTACTTC.

This clonotype was seen a few times. The chain recombines TRBV28 with TRBJ1-5, with D possibly matching TRBD1 (6 bases). The CDR3 spans 15 residues. The germline V and J ends were trimmed by 6 bases and 0 bases, with 12 bases remaining between them. The germline gives CDR1 MDHEN, CDR2 SYDVKM. The CDR3 sequence: CASRLGQYSNQPQHF. CDR3 DNA: TGTGCCAGCAGGTTAGGACAGTATAGCAATCAGCCCCAGCATTTT.

The J gene is TRBJ2-3, the V gene TRBV12-5, with 10 bases aligning to TRBD2. The ends lost 0 bases at V and 4 bases at J; junction bases unmatched: 13. The CDR3 has 19 residues. Germline V gene sequence: CDR1 LGHNT, CDR2 FRNRAP. DNA of the CDR3: TGTGCTAGTGGTTTGGTACAAGCGGGGGGGCCAGTCACCTCAGATACGCAGTATTTT. It is translated as CASGLVQAGGPVTSDTQYF.

This clonotype has just a few counts. The junction and the germline gene differ at one end; a read error may be behind it. The CDR3 bases are TGTGCCAGCAGCTTGGGTGCGGCTGAGCCGTTCTTC. This translates into CASSLGAAEPFF. J is TRBJ2-1 and V is TRBV5-8, with D unclear. The CDR3 covers 12 residues. Germline values: CDR1 SGHTS, CDR2 YDEGEE.

The V and J genes are TRBV5-1 and TRBJ2-7; 10 bases agree with TRBD1. CDR1 and CDR2 (germline): SGHRS, YFSETQ. The J segment lost 0 bases and the V segment lost 4 bases, leaving 4 bases of the junction unmatched. The CDR3 is 15 amino acids. The CDR3 DNA is TGCGCCAGCAGCGACCGGGACAGGGGCTCCTACGAGCAGTACTTC. It translates to CASSDRDRGSYEQYF. The full variable domain, rest sourced from reference TRBV5-1 and TRBJ2-7, is KAGVTQTPRYLIKTRGQQVTLSCSPISGHRSVSWYQQTPGQGLQFLFEYFSETQRNKGNFPGRFSGRQFSNSRSEMNVSTLELGDSALYLCASSDRDRGSYEQYFGPGTRLTVT.

This clonotype was detected a few times. The rearrangement links TRBV27 to TRBJ1-2; D is uncertain. The CDR3 extends over 14 amino acids. The V end was cut by 4 bases, the J end by 4 bases, with 13 bases between. Germline values: CDR1 MNHEY, CDR2 SMNVEV (reference sequence). The CDR3 region has the DNA TGTGCCAGCAGTTCTGATGCCCCACCCTATGGCTACACCTTC. Its translation: CASSSDAPPYGYTF.

This clonotype was seen a few times. This chain links TRBV9 with TRBJ1-2; 8 bases are shared with TRBD1. Germline V gives CDR1 SGDLS, CDR2 YYNGEE. V shed 3 bases and J 4 bases; nucleotides not matched to a gene: 8. The CDR3 is 15 residues long. CDR3 sequence (DNA): TGTGCCAGCAGCGCCCCGGGACAGGAAATCTATGGCTACACCTTC. Translated: CASSAPGQEIYGYTF. Drawing the rest from reference TRBV9 and TRBJ1-2, the complete variable domain is DSGVTQTPKHLITATGQRVTLRCSPRSGDLSVYWYQQSLDQGLQFLIQYYNGEERAKGNILERFSAQQFPDLHSELNLSSLELGDSALYFCASSAPGQEIYGYTFGSGTRLTVV.

The V and J genes are TRBV4-1 and TRBJ1-1, with D perhaps TRBD1 (6 bases). Germline CDR1 is MGHRA and CDR2 is YSYEKL. The CDR3 runs 14 residues. V was clipped by 1 base and J by 10 bases, with 16 bases between them. The CDR3 DNA is TGCGCCAGCAGCCAAGGTTCGGGGGCCTCGAGAGCTTTCTTT. Its translation is CASSQGSGASRAFF.

The rearrangement uses TRBV19 and TRBJ1-4; D may be TRBD1 (5 bases). This CDR3 is built from 17 residues. Germline CDR1 LNHDA, CDR2 SQIVND (reference sequence). The V end was cut by 3 bases, the J end by 6 bases, with 20 bases between. CDR3 residues: CASSMLGRVLGHEKLFF. CDR3 bases: TGTGCCAGTAGTATGCTGGGACGGGTACTCGGGCATGAAAAACTGTTTTTT.

The V call is TRBV4-3, the J call TRBJ2-1; D is unresolved. Trimming pared 4 bases from V and 4 bases from J, leaving 8 bases between. This CDR3 has 13 amino acids. CDR1 LGHNA and CDR2 YSLEER come from the germline V gene. Here the CDR3 DNA reads TGCGCCAGCAGCCGTGAGACTTACAATGAGCAGTTCTTC. Residues: CASSRETYNEQFF.

The chain employs TRBV4-1 and TRBJ1-6; TRBD1 matches at 10 bases. Germline V gene data show CDR1 as MGHRA and CDR2 as YSYEKL. This CDR3 comprises 16 residues. V shed 1 base, J shed 10 bases, and the junction held 7 bases outside the gene matches. The CDR3 is CASSQAGTGALSPLHF. The CDR3 DNA sequence: TGCGCCAGCAGCCAAGCCGGGACAGGGGCCCTATCACCCCTCCACTTT.

This clonotype was recorded a few times. The chain recombines TRBV29-1 with TRBJ1-1; no reliable D call. Germline V gene data show CDR1 as SQVTM and CDR2 as ANQGSEA. The CDR3 extends over 13 amino acids. V was trimmed by 3 bases and J by 0 bases, leaving 8 bases between them. The CDR3 nucleotides are TGCAGCGTTGACGATAAGCTGAACACTGAAGCTTTCTTT. Translated, it gives CSVDDKLNTEAFF.

In its sample, this clonotype was seen a few times. The V call is TRBV24-1, the J call TRBJ2-1; D is perhaps TRBD1 (6 bases). Trimming pared 3 bases from V and 4 bases from J, leaving 9 bases between. The CDR3 is made up of 14 amino acids. Germline CDR1 is KGHDR and CDR2 is SFDVKD. In DNA, the CDR3 is TGTGCCACCAGTGATGCGGACAGTTACAATGAGCAGTTCTTC. Protein product: CATSDADSYNEQFF.

This clonotype has only a few counts. The chain uses TRBV7-2 and TRBJ1-5; D is possibly TRBD1 (5 bases). The CDR3 runs to 15 residues. Germline CDR1 is SGHTA and CDR2 is FQGNSA. V was shortened by 1 base and J by 4 bases, with 11 bases between the two germline ends. The CDR3 reads CASSLGGSGNQPQHF. Written as DNA, the CDR3 is TGTGCCAGCAGCTTAGGGGGGTCGGGTAATCAGCCCCAGCATTTT.